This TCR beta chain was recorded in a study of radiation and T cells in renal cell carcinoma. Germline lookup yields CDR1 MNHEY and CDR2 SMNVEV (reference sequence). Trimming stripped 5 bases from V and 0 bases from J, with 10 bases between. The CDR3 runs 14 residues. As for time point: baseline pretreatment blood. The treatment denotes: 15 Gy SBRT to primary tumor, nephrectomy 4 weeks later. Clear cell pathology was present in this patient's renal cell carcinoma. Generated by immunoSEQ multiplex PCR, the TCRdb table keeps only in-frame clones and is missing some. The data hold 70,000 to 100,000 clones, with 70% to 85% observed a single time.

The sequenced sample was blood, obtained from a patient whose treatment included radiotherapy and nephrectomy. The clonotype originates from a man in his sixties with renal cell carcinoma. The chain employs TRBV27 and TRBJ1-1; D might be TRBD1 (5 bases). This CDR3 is CASSLQGLNTEAFF. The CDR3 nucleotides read TGTGCCAGCAGTCTCCAGGGACTGAACACTGAAGCTTTCTTT.